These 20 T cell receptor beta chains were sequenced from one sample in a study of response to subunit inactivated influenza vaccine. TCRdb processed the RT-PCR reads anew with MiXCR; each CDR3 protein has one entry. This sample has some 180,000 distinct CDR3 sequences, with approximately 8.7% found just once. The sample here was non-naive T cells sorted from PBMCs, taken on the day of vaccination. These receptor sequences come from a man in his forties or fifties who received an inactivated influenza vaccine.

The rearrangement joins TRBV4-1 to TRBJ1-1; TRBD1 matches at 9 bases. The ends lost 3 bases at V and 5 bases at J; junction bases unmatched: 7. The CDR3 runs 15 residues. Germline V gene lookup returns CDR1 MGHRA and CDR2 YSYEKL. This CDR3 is CASSHAGQGRTEAFF. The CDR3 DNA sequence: TGCGCCAGCAGCCATGCCGGACAGGGGCGGACTGAAGCTTTCTTT.

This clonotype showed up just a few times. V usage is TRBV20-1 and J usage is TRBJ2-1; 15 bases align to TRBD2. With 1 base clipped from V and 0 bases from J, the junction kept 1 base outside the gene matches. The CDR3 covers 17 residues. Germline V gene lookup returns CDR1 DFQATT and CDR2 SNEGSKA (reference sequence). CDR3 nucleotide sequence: TGCAGTGCTAGAGGGGGACTAGCGGGAGGCTCCTACAATGAGCAGTTCTTC. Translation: CSARGGLAGGSYNEQFF.

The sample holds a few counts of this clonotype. CDR3 protein: CASSPRTGGAGANVLTF. CDR3 sequence (DNA): TGCGCCAGCAGCCCAAGGACAGGGGGCGCTGGGGCCAACGTCCTGACTTTC. The chain joins TRBV5-1 to TRBJ2-6, with 11 bases aligning to TRBD1. The V gene's germline CDR1 is SGHRS and CDR2 YFSETQ. With V trimmed by 4 bases and J by 2 bases, 5 bases remained unmatched. CDR3 length: 17 residues.

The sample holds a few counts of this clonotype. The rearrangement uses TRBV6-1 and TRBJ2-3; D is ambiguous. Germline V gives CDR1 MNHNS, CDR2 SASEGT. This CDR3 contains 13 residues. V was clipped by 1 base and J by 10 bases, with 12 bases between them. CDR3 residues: CASSEDWESPQYF. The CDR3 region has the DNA TGTGCCAGCAGTGAAGACTGGGAAAGTCCGCAGTATTTT.

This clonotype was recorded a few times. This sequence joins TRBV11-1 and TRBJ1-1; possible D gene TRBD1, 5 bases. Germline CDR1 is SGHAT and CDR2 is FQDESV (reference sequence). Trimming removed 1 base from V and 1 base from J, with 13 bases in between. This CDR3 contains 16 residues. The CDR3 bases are TGTGCCAGCAGCTTAGTATTTGGGGGTTCGAACACTGAAGCTTTCTTT. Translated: CASSLVFGGSNTEAFF.

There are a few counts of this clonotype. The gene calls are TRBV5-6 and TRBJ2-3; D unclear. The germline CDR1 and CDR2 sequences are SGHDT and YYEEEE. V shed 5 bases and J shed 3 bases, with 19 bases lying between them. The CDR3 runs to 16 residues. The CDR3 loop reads CASRDGSLTATDTQYF. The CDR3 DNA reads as TGTGCCAGCAGGGACGGATCCCTAACTGCGACAGATACGCAGTATTTT.

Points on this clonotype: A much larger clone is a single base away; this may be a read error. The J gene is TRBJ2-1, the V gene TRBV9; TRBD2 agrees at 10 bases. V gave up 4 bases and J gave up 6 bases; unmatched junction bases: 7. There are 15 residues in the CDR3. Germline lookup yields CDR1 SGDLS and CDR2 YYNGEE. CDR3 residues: CASSPGLAEGNEQFF. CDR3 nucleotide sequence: TGTGCCAGCAGCCCAGGACTAGCGGAAGGCAATGAGCAGTTCTTC.

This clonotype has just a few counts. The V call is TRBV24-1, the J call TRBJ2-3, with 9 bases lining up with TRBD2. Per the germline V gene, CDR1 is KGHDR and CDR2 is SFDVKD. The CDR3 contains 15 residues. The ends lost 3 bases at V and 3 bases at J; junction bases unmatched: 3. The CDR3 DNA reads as TGTGCCACCAGTGATAGAGGACTAGCGACAGATACGCAGTATTTT. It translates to CATSDRGLATDTQYF.

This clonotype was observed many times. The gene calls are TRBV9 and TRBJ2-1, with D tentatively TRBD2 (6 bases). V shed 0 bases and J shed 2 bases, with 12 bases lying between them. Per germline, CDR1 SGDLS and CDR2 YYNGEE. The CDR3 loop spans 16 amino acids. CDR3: CASSVAASEAYNEQFF. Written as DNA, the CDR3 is TGTGCCAGCAGCGTAGCAGCTAGCGAAGCCTACAATGAGCAGTTCTTC.

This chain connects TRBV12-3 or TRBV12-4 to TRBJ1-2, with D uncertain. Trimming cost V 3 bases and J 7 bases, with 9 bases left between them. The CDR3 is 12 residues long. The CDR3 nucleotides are TGTGCCAGCAGTTTGGATTGGTCTGGCTACACCTTC. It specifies CASSLDWSGYTF.

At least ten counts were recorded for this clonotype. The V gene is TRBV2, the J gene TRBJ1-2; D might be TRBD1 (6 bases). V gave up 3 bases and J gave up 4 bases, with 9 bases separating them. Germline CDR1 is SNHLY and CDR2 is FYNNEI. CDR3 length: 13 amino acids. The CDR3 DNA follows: TGTGCCAGCAGTGATGGACAGTTCTATGGCTACACCTTC. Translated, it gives CASSDGQFYGYTF.

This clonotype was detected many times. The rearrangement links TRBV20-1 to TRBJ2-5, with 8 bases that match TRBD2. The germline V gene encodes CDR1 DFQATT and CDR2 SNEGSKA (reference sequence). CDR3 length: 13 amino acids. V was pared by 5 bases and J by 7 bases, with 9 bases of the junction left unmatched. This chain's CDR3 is CSAPTGGLMTQYF. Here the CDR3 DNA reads TGCAGTGCTCCAACGGGGGGGCTAATGACCCAGTACTTC.

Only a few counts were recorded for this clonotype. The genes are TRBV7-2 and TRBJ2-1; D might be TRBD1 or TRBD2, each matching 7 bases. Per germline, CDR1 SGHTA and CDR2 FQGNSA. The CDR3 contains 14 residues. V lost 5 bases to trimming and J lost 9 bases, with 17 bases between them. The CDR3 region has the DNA TGTGCCAGCAGCCCCCAGGGGGGGCGCCCTGAGCAGTTCTTC. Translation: CASSPQGGRPEQFF. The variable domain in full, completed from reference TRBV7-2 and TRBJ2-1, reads GAGVSQSPSNKVTEKGKDVELRCDPISGHTALYWYRQSLGQGLEFLIYFQGNSAPDKSGLPSDRFSAERTGGSVSTLTIQRTQQEDSAVYLCASSPQGGRPEQFFGPGTRLTVL.

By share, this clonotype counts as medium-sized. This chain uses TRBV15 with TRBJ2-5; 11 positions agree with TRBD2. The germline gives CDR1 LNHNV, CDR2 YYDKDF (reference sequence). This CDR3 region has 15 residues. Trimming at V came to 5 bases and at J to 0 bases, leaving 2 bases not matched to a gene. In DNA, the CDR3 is TGTGCCACCAGCTCGGGACTAGCGGACCAAGAGACCCAGTACTTC. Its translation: CATSSGLADQETQYF.

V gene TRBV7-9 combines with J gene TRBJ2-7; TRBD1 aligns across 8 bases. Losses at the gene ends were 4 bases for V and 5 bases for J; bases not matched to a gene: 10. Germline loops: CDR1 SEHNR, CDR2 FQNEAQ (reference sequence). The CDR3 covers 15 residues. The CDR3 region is CASSSYQGAFHEQYF. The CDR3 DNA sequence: TGTGCCAGCAGCTCTTATCAGGGGGCTTTCCACGAGCAGTACTTC.

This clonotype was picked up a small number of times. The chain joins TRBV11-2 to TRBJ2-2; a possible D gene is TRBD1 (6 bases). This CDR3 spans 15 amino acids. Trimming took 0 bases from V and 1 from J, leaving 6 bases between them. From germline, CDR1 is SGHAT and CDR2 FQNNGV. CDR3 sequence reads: CASSLEGQNTGELFF. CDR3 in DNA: TGTGCCAGCAGCTTAGAGGGACAGAACACCGGGGAGCTGTTTTTT.

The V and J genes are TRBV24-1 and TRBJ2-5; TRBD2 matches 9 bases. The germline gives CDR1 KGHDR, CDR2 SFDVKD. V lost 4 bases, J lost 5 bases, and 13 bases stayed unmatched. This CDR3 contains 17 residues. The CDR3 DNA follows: TGTGCCACCAGTGACTCCTGGCGGGGGGGCCTCTATGAGACCCAGTACTTC. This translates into CATSDSWRGGLYETQYF.

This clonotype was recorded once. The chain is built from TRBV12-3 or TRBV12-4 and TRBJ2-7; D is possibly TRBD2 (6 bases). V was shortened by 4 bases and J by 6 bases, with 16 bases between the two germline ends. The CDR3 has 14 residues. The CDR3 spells CASSSTGDSPEQYF. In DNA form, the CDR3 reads TGTGCCAGCAGTTCAACGGGGGACTCCCCCGAGCAGTACTTC.

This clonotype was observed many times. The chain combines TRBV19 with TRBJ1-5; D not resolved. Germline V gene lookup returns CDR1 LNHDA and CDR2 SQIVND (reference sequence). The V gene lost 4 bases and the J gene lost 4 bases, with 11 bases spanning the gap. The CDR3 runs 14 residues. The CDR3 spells CASSTVHGNQPQHF. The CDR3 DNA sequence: TGTGCCAGTAGTACCGTTCACGGAAATCAGCCCCAGCATTTT. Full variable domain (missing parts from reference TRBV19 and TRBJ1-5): DGGITQSPKYLFRKEGQNVTLSCEQNLNHDAMYWYRQDPGQGLRLIYYSQIVNDFQKGDIAEGYSVSREKKESFPLTVTSAQKNPTAFYLCASSTVHGNQPQHFGDGTRLSIL.

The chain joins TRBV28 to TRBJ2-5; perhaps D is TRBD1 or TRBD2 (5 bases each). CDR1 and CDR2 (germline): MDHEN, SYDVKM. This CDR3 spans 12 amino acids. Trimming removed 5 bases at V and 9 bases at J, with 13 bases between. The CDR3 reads CASSPGTASQYF. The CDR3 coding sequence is TGTGCCAGCAGTCCTGGGACGGCATCCCAGTACTTC.